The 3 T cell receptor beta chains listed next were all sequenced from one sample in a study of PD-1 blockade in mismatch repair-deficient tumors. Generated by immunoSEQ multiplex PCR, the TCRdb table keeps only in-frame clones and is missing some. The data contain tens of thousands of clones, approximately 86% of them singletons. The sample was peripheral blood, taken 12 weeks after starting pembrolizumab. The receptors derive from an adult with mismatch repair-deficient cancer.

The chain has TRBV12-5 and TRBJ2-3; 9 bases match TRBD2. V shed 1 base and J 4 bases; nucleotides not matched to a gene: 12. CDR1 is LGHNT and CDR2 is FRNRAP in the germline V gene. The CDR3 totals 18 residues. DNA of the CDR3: TGTGCTAGTGGTTTGGGCAGACTAGCGGTATTAGGGCCAGATACGCAGTATTTT. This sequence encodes CASGLGRLAVLGPDTQYF.

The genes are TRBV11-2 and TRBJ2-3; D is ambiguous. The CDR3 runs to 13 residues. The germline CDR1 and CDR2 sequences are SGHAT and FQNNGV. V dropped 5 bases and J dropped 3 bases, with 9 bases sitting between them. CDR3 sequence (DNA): TGTGCCAGCAGCCTGGATTTGACAGATACGCAGTATTTT. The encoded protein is CASSLDLTDTQYF. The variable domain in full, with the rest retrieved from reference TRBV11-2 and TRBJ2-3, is EAGVAQSPRYKIIEKRQSVAFWCNPISGHATLYWYQQILGQGPKLLIQFQNNGVVDDSQLPKDRFSAERLKGVDSTLKIQPAKLEDSAVYLCASSLDLTDTQYFGPGTRLTVL.

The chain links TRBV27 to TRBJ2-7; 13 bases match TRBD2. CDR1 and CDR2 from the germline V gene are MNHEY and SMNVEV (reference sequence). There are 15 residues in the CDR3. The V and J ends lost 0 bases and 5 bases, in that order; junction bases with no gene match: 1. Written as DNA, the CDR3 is TGTGCCAGCAGTTTATCAGGACTAGCGGGAGACGAGCAGTACTTC. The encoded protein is CASSLSGLAGDEQYF.